The clone carrying this T cell receptor (beta chain) was counted a single time. Profiled with immunoSEQ multiplex PCR; TCRdb holds only in-frame clones, not every one. The table lists around 63,000 clones, approximately 83% of them singletons. Germline-derived CDR1 and CDR2 are SNHLY and FYNNEI. The CDR3 contains 13 residues. The V and J ends lost 5 bases and 9 bases respectively, with 14 bases between them. The data are from a study of Tregs in tolerant kidney transplant recipients. The sequence came from a human donor who received a combined kidney and bone marrow transplant. This chain uses TRBV2 with TRBJ2-1; D ambiguous. The sequencing here drew on Tregs from blood, taken before the transplant. In nucleotides, the CDR3 is TGTGCCAGCAGTCCTGAAGCTCGAGTTGAGCAGTTCTTC. Its translation: CASSPEARVEQFF.